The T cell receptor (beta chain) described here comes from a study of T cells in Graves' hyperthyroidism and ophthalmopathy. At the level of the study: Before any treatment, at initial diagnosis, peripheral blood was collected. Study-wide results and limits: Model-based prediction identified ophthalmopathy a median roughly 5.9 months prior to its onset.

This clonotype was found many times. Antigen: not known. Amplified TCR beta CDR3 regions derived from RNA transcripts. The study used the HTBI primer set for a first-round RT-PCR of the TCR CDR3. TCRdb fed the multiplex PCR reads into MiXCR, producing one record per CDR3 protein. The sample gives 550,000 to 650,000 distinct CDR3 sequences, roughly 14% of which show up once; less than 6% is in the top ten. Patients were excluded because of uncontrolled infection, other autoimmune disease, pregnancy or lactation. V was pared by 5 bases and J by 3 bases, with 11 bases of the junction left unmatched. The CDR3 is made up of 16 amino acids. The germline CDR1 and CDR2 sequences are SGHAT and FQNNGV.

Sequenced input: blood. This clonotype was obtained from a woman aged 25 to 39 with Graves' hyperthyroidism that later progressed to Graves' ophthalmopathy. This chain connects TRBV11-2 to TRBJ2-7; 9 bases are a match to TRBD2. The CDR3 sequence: CASSPFLAGENYEQYF. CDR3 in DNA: TGTGCCAGCAGCCCCTTTTTAGCGGGAGAGAACTACGAGCAGTACTTC.